This is a list of T cell receptor beta chains from one sample in a study of Graves' ophthalmopathy and Graves' hyperthyroidism. TCRdb ran MiXCR on the multiplex PCR reads and lists one entry per CDR3 protein. The data contain about 740,000 distinct CDR3 sequences, 35% to 50% of them singletons. The sequenced material came from peripheral blood. The source of these receptors is an adult man with Graves' ophthalmopathy. Both conserved end residues are trimmed from each CDR3.

V gene: TRBV5-1; CDR3 protein: ASSLFPLVAGGQETQY
V gene: TRBV7-9; CDR3 protein: ASSPPRGRVVETQY
V gene: TRBV7-8; CDR3 protein: ASSLAPKRTDNSNQPQH
V gene: TRBV25-1; CDR3 protein: ASSYHRGASNQPQH
V gene: TRBV20-1; CDR3 protein: SALGSETYEQY
V gene: TRBV29-1; CDR3 protein: SVGQGVNEKLF
V gene: TRBV29-1; CDR3 protein: SLGGGAIPYGYT
V gene: TRBV5-1; CDR3 protein: ASSLQLAATYEQY
V gene: TRBV2; CDR3 protein: ASSDYVQGRWTEAF
V gene: TRBV7-7; CDR3 protein: ASSRLRTGIQQETQY
V gene: TRBV24-1; CDR3 protein: ATRVEPAGELF
V gene: TRBV9; CDR3 protein: ASSNRDSANQPQH
V gene: TRBV25-1; CDR3 protein: ASSERGRNSPLH
V gene: TRBV2; CDR3 protein: ASTARDRGPNTGELF
V gene: TRBV7-9; CDR3 protein: ASSLWAGGTGELF
V gene: TRBV6-5; CDR3 protein: ASSYSIGYEQY
V gene: TRBV6-4; CDR3 protein: ASSDGASGGGNEQF
V gene: TRBV20-1; CDR3 protein: SALGTAGNTIY